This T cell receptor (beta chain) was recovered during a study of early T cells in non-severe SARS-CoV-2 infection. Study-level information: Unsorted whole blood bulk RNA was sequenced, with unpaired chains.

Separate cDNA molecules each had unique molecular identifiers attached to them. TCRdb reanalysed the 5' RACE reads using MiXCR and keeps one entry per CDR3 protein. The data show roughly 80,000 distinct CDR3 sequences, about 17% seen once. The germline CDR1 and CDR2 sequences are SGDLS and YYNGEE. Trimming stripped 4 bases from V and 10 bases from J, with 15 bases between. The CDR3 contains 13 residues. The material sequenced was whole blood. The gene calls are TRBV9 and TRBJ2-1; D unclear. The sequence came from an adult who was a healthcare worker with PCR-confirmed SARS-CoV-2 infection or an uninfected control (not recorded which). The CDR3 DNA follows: TGTGCCAGCAGCCGTCCTGGATCACAGGAGCAGTTCTTC. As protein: CASSRPGSQEQFF.